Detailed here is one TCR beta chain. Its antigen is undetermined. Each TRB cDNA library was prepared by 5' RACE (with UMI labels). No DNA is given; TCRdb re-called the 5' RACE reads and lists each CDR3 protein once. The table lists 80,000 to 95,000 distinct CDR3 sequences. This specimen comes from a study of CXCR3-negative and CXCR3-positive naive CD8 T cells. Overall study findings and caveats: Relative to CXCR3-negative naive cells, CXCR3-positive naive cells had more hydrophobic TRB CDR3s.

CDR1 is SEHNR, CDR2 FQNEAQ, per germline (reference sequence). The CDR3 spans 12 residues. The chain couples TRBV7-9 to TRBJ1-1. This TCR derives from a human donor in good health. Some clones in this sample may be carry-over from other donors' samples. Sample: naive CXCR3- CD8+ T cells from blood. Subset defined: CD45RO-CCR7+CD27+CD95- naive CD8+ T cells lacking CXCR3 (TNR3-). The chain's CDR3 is CASSLATTEAFF.